Listed here are 11 T cell receptor beta chains from one sample, sequenced in a study of graft-versus-host responses after intestinal transplantation. Clones were read by immunoSEQ multiplex PCR, and TCRdb kept only the in-frame ones, dropping some. The repertoire holds around 16,000 clones, with more than 70% as singletons. The material was bone marrow, obtained just over 120 days after intestinal transplantation. The receptor set was obtained from a human patient who received an intestinal transplant, so some T cells may come from the graft donor.

CDR3 sequence (DNA): TGTGCCAGCAGCCTGACTAGCGGGAGTCATAATGAGCAGTTCTTC. Its translation is CASSLTSGSHNEQFF. V usage is TRBV5-5 and J usage is TRBJ2-1; 12 nucleotides align to TRBD2. Germline V gene data show CDR1 as SGHKS and CDR2 as YYEKEE (reference sequence). The CDR3 sequence is 15 residues long. V lost 4 bases and J lost 7; bases outside the gene matches: 6.

The V gene is TRBV13, the J gene TRBJ2-3, with 10 nucleotides matching TRBD2. The CDR3 consists of 13 residues. Germline V gene data show CDR1 as PRHDT and CDR2 as FYEKMQ (reference sequence). With V trimmed by 5 bases and J by 9 bases, 5 bases remained unmatched. CDR3 residues: CASSPLAGETQYF. The CDR3 region has the DNA TGTGCCAGCAGCCCCCTAGCGGGAGAAACGCAGTATTTT.

This rearrangement joins TRBV9 to TRBJ2-2; possibly TRBD2 for D (6 bases). V was trimmed by 0 bases and J by 5 bases, leaving 14 bases between them. Germline lookup yields CDR1 SGDLS and CDR2 YYNGEE. This CDR3 region has 16 residues. CDR3 region: CASSVEGGSMTGELFF. The CDR3 nucleotides are TGTGCCAGCAGCGTAGAAGGAGGGAGTATGACCGGGGAGCTGTTTTTT.

The sample holds one count of this clone. The chain couples TRBV27 to TRBJ2-1, with D possibly being TRBD1 or TRBD2 (5 bases each). Looked up from germline, CDR1 is MNHEY and CDR2 is SMNVEV (reference sequence). CDR3 length equals 16 residues. Trimming cost V 5 bases and J 6 bases, with 20 bases left between them. In DNA, the CDR3 is TGTGCCAGCAGTCCGGGGACCCCAGTCAGAACCAATGAGCAGTTCTTC. It specifies CASSPGTPVRTNEQFF.

The J gene is TRBJ2-2, the V gene TRBV27, with D possibly TRBD1 on 6 matching bases. Per the germline V gene, CDR1 is MNHEY and CDR2 is SMNVEV (reference sequence). The CDR3 totals 12 residues. Trimming removed 2 bases from V and 8 bases from J, with 6 bases in between. Written as DNA, the CDR3 is TGTGCCAGCAGTTTAAGGGGGGGGGAGCTGTTTTTT. Protein product: CASSLRGGELFF.

The chain's CDR3 is CASSLVGQAGSYSNQPQHF. The CDR3 DNA is TGTGCCAGCAGCTTGGTTGGGCAGGCAGGTTCCTATAGCAATCAGCCCCAGCATTTT. V and J are TRBV5-4 and TRBJ1-5; D is ambiguous. The CDR3 has 19 amino acids. V lost 0 bases and J 0 bases, leaving 19 bases between the germline ends. Germline CDR1 SGHNT, CDR2 YYREEE (reference sequence). The full variable domain, in which reference TRBV5-4 and TRBJ1-5 provide the parts outside the CDR3, is ETGVTQSPTHLIKTRGQQVTLRCSSQSGHNTVSWYQQALGQGPQFIFQYYREEENGRGNFPPRFSGLQFPNYSSELNVNALELDDSALYLCASSLVGQAGSYSNQPQHFGDGTRLSIL.

V is TRBV9 and J is TRBJ2-2, with D possibly being TRBD1 (6 bases). Germline V gene lookup returns CDR1 SGDLS and CDR2 YYNGEE. The CDR3 has 21 residues. V was shortened by 0 bases and J by 0 bases, with 24 bases between the two germline ends. The CDR3 DNA is TGTGCCAGCAGCGTAGAGACCCCCTCCGGGACAACGTACGCGAACACCGGGGAGCTGTTTTTT. It codes for CASSVETPSGTTYANTGELFF.

This rearrangement joins TRBV19 to TRBJ1-6; maybe TRBD1 (6 bases). Trimming left V 5 bases short and J 6 bases short, with 26 bases between. CDR3 length: 19 residues. Germline V CDR1 and CDR2: LNHDA, SQIVND (reference sequence). The CDR3: CASSRIGPGGSLINSPLHF. The CDR3 DNA reads as TGTGCCAGTAGTCGCATCGGGCCGGGGGGCAGCTTAATTAATTCACCCCTCCACTTT.

Concerning this clone: The same CDR3 arises from other DNA sequences in this sample as well. This chain uses TRBV6-1 with TRBJ2-7, with 11 positions matching TRBD1. This CDR3 is built from 15 residues. CDR1 and CDR2 (germline): MNHNS, SASEGT. Trimming at V came to 0 bases and at J to 3 bases, leaving 1 base not matched to a gene. The CDR3 spells CASSEAGTGGYEQYF. The CDR3 DNA reads TGTGCCAGCAGTGAAGCCGGGACAGGGGGCTACGAGCAGTACTTC.

A single count supports this clone. The V gene is TRBV12-5, the J gene TRBJ1-1, with D perhaps TRBD1 (5 bases). CDR1 is LGHNT and CDR2 is FRNRAP in the germline V gene. Trimming took 3 bases from V and 6 from J, leaving 8 bases between them. The CDR3 is 12 residues long. The CDR3 coding sequence is TGTGCTAGTGGTTTTATGGGGGCTGAAGCTTTCTTT. The encoded protein is CASGFMGAEAFF.

The J gene is TRBJ2-7, the V gene TRBV11-2; TRBD2 might be the D (6 bases). Germline V lookup: CDR1 SGHAT, CDR2 FQNNGV. This CDR3 has 14 residues. V gave up 3 bases and J gave up 2 bases, with 11 bases separating them. CDR3 region: CASSFATGAYEQYF. For the CDR3, the DNA is TGTGCCAGCAGCTTTGCAACGGGGGCCTACGAGCAGTACTTC.